This TCR beta chain was sequenced during a study of blood T cell repertoires in COVID-19. Sequenced by immunoSEQ multiplex PCR; TCRdb stores in-frame clones only, minus some. This sample has over 100,000 clones, with 85% to 90% found just once. CDR1 is SGHNT, CDR2 YYREEE, per germline (reference sequence). V lost 4 bases to trimming and J lost 3 bases, with 16 bases between them. CDR3 size: 15 residues. The chain combines TRBV5-4 with TRBJ2-5; TRBD1 is a possible D gene (6 bases). This receptor was obtained from a human donor in a cohort sampled during active COVID-19. Sequencing input: peripheral blood. CDR3 protein: CASSQTGTPKETQYF. Here the CDR3 DNA reads TGTGCCAGCAGCCAAACAGGGACCCCTAAAGAGACCCAGTACTTC.